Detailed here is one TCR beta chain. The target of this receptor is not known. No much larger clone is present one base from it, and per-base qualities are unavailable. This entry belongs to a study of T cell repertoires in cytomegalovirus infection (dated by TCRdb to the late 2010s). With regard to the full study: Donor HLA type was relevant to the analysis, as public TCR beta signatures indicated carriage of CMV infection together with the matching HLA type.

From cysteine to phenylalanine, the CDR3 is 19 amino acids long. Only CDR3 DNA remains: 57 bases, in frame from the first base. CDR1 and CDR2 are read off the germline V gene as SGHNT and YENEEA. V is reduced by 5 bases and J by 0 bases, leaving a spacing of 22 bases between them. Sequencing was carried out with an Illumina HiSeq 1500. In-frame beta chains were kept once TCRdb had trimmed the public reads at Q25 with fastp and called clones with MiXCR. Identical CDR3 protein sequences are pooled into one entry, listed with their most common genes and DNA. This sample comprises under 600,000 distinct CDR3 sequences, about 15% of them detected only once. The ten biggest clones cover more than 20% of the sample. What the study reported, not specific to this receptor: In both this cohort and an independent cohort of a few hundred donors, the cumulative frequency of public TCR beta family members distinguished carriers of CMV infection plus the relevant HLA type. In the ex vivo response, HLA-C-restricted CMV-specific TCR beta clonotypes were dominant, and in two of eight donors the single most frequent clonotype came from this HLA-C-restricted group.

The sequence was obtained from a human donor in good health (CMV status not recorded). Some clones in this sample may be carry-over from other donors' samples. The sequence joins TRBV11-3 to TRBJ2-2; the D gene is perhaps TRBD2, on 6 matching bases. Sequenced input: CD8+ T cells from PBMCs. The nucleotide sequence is TGTGCCAGCAGCCAAAGGGGAGGACGTGACTTTTCGAACACCGGGGAGCTGTTTTTT. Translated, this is CASSQRGGRDFSNTGELFF.